The source of this TCR beta chain is a study of beta chain features in type 1 diabetes. Study-wide results and limits: Type 1 diabetes patients had moderately but significantly shorter TCRB CDR3s in all four CD4+ subsets.

cDNA synthesis used the whole RNA isolate, giving expressed TCRB sequences. The data were produced by immunoSEQ multiplex PCR, yet TCRdb's version contains in-frame clones alone and is incomplete. This sample has under 350,000 clones, with roughly an eighth found just once. Points on this clone: Its antigen is unidentified.

This sequence originates from a man younger than 45 with type 1 diabetes. The material sequenced was naive CD4+ T cells from blood.

For the CDR3, the DNA is TGTGCCAGTAGTCCCGGACAGGGGATAGATCAGCCCCAGCATTTT. Translation gives CASSPGQGIDQPQHF. The V and J genes are TRBV19 and TRBJ1-5; 9 positions match TRBD1. Trimming at V came to 5 bases and at J to 5 bases, leaving 7 bases not matched to a gene. Germline V gene sequence: CDR1 LNHDA, CDR2 SQIVND (reference sequence). This CDR3 is 15 amino acids long.